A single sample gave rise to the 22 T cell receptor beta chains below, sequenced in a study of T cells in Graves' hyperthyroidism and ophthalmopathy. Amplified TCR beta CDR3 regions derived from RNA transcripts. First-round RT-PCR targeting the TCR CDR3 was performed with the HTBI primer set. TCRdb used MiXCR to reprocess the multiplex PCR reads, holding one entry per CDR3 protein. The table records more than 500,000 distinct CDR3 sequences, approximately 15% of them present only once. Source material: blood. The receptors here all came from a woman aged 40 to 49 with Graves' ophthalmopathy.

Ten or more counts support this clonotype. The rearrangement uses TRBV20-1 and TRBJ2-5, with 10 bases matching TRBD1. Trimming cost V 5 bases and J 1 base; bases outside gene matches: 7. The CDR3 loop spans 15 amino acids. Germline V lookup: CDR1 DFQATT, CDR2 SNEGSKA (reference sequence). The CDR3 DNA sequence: TGCAGTGCTGGGGGGACAGGGGCGTTCCAAGAGACCCAGTACTTC. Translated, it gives CSAGGTGAFQETQYF.

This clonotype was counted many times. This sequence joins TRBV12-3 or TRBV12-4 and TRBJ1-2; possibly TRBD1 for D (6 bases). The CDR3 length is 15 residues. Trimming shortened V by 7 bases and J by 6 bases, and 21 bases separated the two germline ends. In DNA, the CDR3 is TGTGCCAGCAACCGAAAAGGGGGGGGAGAGGATGGCTACACCTTC. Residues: CASNRKGGGEDGYTF.

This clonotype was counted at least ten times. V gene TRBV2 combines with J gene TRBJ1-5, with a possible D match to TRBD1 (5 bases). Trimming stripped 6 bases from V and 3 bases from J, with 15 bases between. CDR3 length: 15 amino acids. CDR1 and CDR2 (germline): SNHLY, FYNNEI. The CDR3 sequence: CASRGNAGFNQPQHF. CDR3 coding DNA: TGTGCCAGCAGGGGAAACGCAGGGTTCAATCAGCCCCAGCATTTT.

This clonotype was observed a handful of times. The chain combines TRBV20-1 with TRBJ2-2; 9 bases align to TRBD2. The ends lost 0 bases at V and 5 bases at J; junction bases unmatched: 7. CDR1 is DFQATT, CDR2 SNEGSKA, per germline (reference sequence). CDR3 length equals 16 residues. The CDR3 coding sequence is TGCAGTGCTAGAGAGGCGGGAGGGCCGGGAACCGGGGAGCTGTTTTTT. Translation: CSAREAGGPGTGELFF.

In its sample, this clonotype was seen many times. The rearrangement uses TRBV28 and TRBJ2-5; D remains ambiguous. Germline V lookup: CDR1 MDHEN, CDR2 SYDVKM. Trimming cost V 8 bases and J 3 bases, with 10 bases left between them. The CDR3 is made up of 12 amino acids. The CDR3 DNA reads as TGTGCCAGCTATAATTCAGAAGAGACCCAGTACTTC. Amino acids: CASYNSEETQYF. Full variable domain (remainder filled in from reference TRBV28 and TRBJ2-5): DVKVTQSSRYLVKRTGEKVFLECVQDMDHENMFWYRQDPGLGLRLIYFSYDVKMKEKGDIPEGYSVSREKKERFSLILESASTNQTSMYLCASYNSEETQYFGPGTRLLVL.

The CDR3 sequence: CSARDRTRGHDYGYTF. DNA for the CDR3: TGCAGTGCTAGAGATCGGACCCGGGGGCACGACTATGGCTACACCTTC. The genes are TRBV20-1 and TRBJ1-2, with D tentatively TRBD1 (6 bases). The germline CDR1 and CDR2 sequences are DFQATT and SNEGSKA (reference sequence). This CDR3 region has 16 residues. V gave up 0 bases and J gave up 3 bases, with 17 bases separating them.

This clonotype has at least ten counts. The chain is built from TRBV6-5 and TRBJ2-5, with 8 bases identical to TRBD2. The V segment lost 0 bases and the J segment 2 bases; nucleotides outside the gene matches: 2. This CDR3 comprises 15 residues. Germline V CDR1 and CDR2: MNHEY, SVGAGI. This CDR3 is CASSYSLAGQETQYF. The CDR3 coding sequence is TGTGCCAGCAGTTACTCATTAGCGGGGCAAGAGACCCAGTACTTC.

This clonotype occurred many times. The CDR3 region is CASSGGTGPDEQYF. The CDR3 DNA is TGTGCCAGCAGCGGCGGGACAGGGCCCGACGAGCAGTACTTC. This chain joins TRBV9 and TRBJ2-7; 9 nucleotides line up with TRBD1. With 3 bases clipped from V and 5 bases from J, the junction kept 6 bases outside the gene matches. The CDR3 sequence is 14 residues long. Germline CDR1 reads SGDLS; CDR2 reads YYNGEE. Full variable domain (outside the CDR3, taken from reference TRBV9 and TRBJ2-7): DSGVTQTPKHLITATGQRVTLRCSPRSGDLSVYWYQQSLDQGLQFLIQYYNGEERAKGNILERFSAQQFPDLHSELNLSSLELGDSALYFCASSGGTGPDEQYFGPGTRLTVT.

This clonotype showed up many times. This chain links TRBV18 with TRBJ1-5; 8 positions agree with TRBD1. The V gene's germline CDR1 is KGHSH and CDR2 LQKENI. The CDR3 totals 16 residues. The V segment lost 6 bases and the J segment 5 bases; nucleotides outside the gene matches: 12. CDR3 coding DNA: TGTGCCAGCTCCCCCACCGGGACAGGAGCGCATCAGCCCCAGCATTTT. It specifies CASSPTGTGAHQPQHF.

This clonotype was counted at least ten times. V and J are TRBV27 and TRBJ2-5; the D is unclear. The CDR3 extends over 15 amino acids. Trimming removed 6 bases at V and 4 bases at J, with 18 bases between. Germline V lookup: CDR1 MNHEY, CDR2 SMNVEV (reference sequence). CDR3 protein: CASSPLSEFRETQYF. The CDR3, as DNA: TGTGCCAGCAGCCCCTTGAGTGAGTTCCGAGAGACCCAGTACTTC.

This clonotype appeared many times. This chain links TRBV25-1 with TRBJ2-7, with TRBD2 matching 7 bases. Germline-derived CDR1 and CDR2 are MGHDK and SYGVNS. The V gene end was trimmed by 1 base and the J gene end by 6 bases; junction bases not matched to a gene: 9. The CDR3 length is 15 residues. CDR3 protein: CASSEFRGSGAEQYF. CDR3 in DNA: TGTGCCAGCAGTGAATTCCGCGGGAGCGGAGCCGAGCAGTACTTC.

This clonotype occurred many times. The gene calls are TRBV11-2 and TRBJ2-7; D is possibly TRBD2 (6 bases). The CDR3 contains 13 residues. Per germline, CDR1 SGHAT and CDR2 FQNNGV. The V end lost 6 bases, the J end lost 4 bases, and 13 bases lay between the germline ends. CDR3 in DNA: TGTGCCAGCAGGGAATCCGGACTATACGAGCAGTACTTC. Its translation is CASRESGLYEQYF.

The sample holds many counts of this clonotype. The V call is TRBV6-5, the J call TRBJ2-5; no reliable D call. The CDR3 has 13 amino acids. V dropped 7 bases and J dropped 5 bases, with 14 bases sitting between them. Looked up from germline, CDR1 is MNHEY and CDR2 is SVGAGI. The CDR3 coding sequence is TGTGCCAGCACCGACGGCGGTGGTGAGACCCAGTACTTC. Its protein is CASTDGGGETQYF.

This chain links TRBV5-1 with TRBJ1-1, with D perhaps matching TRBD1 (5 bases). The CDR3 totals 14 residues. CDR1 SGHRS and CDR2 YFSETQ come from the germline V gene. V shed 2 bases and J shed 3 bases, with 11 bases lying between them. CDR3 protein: CASSFPGRDTEAFF. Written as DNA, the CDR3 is TGCGCCAGCAGCTTCCCAGGGAGGGACACTGAAGCTTTCTTT.

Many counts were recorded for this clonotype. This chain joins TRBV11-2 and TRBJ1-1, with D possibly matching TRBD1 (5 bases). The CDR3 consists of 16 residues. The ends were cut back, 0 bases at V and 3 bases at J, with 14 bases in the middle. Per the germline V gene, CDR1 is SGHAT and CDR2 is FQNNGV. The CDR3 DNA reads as TGTGCCAGCAGCTTAGAAGGGGTCACTTCGGACACTGAAGCTTTCTTT. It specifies CASSLEGVTSDTEAFF. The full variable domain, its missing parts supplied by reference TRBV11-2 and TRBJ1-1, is EAGVAQSPRYKIIEKRQSVAFWCNPISGHATLYWYQQILGQGPKLLIQFQNNGVVDDSQLPKDRFSAERLKGVDSTLKIQPAKLEDSAVYLCASSLEGVTSDTEAFFGQGTRLTVV.

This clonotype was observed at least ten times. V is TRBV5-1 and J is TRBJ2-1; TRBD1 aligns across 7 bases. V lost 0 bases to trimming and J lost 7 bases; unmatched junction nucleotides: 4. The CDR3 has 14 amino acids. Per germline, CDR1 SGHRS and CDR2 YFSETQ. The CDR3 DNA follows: TGCGCCAGCAGCTTGGGGGGGACAGAGAATGAGCAGTTCTTC. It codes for CASSLGGTENEQFF.

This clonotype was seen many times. CDR3 amino acids: CAISESPGETQYF. The CDR3 DNA follows: TGTGCCATCAGTGAGTCTCCCGGCGAGACCCAGTACTTC. The chain recombines TRBV10-3 with TRBJ2-5; no firm D call. Trimming took 0 bases from V and 5 from J, leaving 7 bases between them. CDR1 and CDR2 from the germline V gene are ENHRY and SYGVKD. The CDR3 consists of 13 residues.

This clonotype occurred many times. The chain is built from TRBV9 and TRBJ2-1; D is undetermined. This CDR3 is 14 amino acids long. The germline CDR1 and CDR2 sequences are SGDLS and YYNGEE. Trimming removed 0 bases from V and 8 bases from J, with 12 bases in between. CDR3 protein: CASSVASPWDEQFF. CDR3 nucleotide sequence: TGTGCCAGCAGCGTAGCCTCCCCTTGGGATGAGCAGTTCTTC.

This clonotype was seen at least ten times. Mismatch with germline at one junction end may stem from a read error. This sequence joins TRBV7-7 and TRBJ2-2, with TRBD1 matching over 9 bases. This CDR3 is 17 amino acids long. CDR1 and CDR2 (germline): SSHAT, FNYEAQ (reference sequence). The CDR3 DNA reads TGTGCTAGCAGCTTAGGGGGTCCGGGACAGGGCACCGGGGAGCTGTTTTTT. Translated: CASSLGGPGQGTGELFF.

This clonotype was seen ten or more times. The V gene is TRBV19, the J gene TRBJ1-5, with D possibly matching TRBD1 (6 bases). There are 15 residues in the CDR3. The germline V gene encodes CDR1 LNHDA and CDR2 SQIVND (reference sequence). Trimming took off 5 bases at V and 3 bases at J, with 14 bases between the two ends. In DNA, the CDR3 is TGTGCCAGTAGTCTCCAGGACAGCGACAATCAGCCCCAGCATTTT. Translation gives CASSLQDSDNQPQHF.

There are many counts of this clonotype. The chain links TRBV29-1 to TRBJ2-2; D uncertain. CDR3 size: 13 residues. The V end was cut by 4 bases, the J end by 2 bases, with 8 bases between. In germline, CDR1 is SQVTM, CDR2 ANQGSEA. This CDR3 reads CSVARLNTGELFF. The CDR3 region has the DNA TGCAGCGTTGCCAGGCTAAACACCGGGGAGCTGTTTTTT.

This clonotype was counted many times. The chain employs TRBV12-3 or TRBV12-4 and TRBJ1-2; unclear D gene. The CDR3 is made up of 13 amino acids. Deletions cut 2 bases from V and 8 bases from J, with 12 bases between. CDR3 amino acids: CASSLQRADGYTF. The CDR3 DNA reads TGTGCCAGCAGTTTACAGCGGGCTGACGGCTACACCTTC.